A selection of T cell receptor beta chains follows, all from one sample in a study of blood T cell repertoires in COVID-19. Data came from immunoSEQ multiplex PCR; TCRdb stores just in-frame clones and leaves some out. The sample consists of some 130,000 clones, approximately 90% of them appearing once. Sequenced: peripheral blood. These receptors were obtained from a man aged 60-69 years with COVID-19, enrolled during active disease. Both conserved end residues are part of each CDR3. D genes are given only for firm matches. Clone size, where shown, is once, few, many, or a class for clones that have expanded.

D gene	CDR3 length	V gene	J gene	clone size	CDR3 DNA	CDR3 protein
TRBD1	12	TRBV7-9	TRBJ1-1	once	TGTGCCAGCAGCCCGAGGGGACAGGAGGCTTTCTTT	CASSPRGQEAFF
TRBD1	17	TRBV5-6	TRBJ2-1	once	TGTGCCAGCAGCTTGGCTAAGACAGGGGGCTGGGACAATGAGCAGTTCTTC	CASSLAKTGGWDNEQFF
.	14	TRBV7-9	TRBJ1-1	.	TGTGCCAGCAGCTTCGGACAGCCGAACACTGAAGCTTTCTTT	CASSFGQPNTEAFF
TRBD2	15	TRBV4-1	TRBJ2-3	.	TGCGCCAGCAGCCTCAGTAGCGGGGGCACAGATACGCAGTATTTT	CASSLSSGGTDTQYF
.	13	TRBV29-1	TRBJ1-2	.	TGCAGCGTTGTGGTCGTGGAGGGCTATGGCTACACCTTC	CSVVVVEGYGYTF
TRBD1	16	TRBV5-8	TRBJ1-2	once	TGTGCCAGCAGCTTGGGAGGAGACAGGGCGCCCTATGGCTACACCTTC	CASSLGGDRAPYGYTF
.	13	TRBV5-1	TRBJ1-5	.	TGCGCCAGTAGACAGGCGCCTCGACAGCCCCAGCATTTT	CASRQAPRQPQHF
.	13	TRBV19	TRBJ1-5	few	TGTGCCAGTAGGAGAGACAGTCTCCAGCCCCAGCATTTT	CASRRDSLQPQHF
.	14	TRBV6-1	TRBJ2-7	.	TGTGCCAGCAGTGAATGGAGAGGGGGAAACGAGCAGTACTTC	CASSEWRGGNEQYF
TRBD1	18	TRBV19	TRBJ2-7	.	TGTGCCAGTAGTTATCCGGGACAGGGGATTCTGCGGTCCTACGAGCAGTACTTC	CASSYPGQGILRSYEQYF
TRBD2	14	TRBV4-3	TRBJ2-1	.	TGCGCCAGCAGCCAAGAAGGGCGGGGGAATGAGCAGTTCTTC	CASSQEGRGNEQFF
.	15	TRBV4-1	TRBJ2-5	.	TGCGCCAGCAGCCAAGTGGGGGACTTGCAAGAGACCCAGTACTTC	CASSQVGDLQETQYF
TRBD1	15	TRBV3-1/TRBV3-2	TRBJ1-2	.	TGTGCCAGCAGCCAAGCGACAGGGAACGGATATGGCTACACCTTC	CASSQATGNGYGYTF
.	13	TRBV25-1	TRBJ1-1	.	TGTGCCAGCAGTGTGACAGGCGAAGCTGAAGCTTTCTTT	CASSVTGEAEAFF
TRBD2	18	TRBV4-3	TRBJ2-1	.	TGCGCCAGCAGCCAAGAGCCTAGCGGGGGGAGCTCCTACAATGAGCAGTTCTTC	CASSQEPSGGSSYNEQFF
.	15	TRBV6-5	TRBJ1-3	.	TGTGCCAGCAGTTCCAGATCCGTCTCTGGAAACACCATATATTTT	CASSSRSVSGNTIYF
.	13	TRBV15	TRBJ1-1	.	TGTGCCACCAGCGGGCATGGGAACACTGAAGCTTTCTTT	CATSGHGNTEAFF
TRBD2	15	TRBV10-3	TRBJ2-3	.	TGTGCCATCAGACCAGCGGGGGGAAGCACAGATACGCAGTATTTT	CAIRPAGGSTDTQYF
.	14	TRBV7-6	TRBJ1-1	.	TGTGCCAGCAGCCTTCTAACTGTCGACACTGAAGCTTTCTTT	CASSLLTVDTEAFF
.	16	TRBV9	TRBJ1-1	.	TGTGCCAGCAGCGTAGGGGCAGGCTCCATGAACACTGAAGCTTTCTTT	CASSVGAGSMNTEAFF
.	13	TRBV30	TRBJ1-6	few	TGTGCCTGGAGTGGGCAGTTTAATTCACCCCTCCACTTT	CAWSGQFNSPLHF
.	12	TRBV7-9	TRBJ1-2	.	TGTGCCAGCAGCCTTGAGGGCTATGGCTACACCTTC	CASSLEGYGYTF
.	13	TRBV7-9	TRBJ1-1	.	TGTGCCAGCAGCTTATCAGGGGAGACTGAAGCTTTCTTT	CASSLSGETEAFF
.	14	TRBV28	TRBJ2-1	.	TGTGCCAGCAGCCCCAATATGAGGGGAGGTGAGCAGTTCTTC	CASSPNMRGGEQFF
.	12	TRBV7-9	TRBJ2-7	.	TGTGCCAGCAGCCGGGACTTCTACGAGCAGTACTTC	CASSRDFYEQYF
.	16	TRBV7-9	TRBJ1-3	.	TGTGCCAGCAGCTTTGCCCGGGTCTCCTCTGGAAACACCATATATTTT	CASSFARVSSGNTIYF
.	14	TRBV14	TRBJ1-6	once	TGTGCCAGCAGCTACACAGGGTTCGGTTCACCCCTCCACTTT	CASSYTGFGSPLHF
.	18	TRBV19	TRBJ2-2	.	TGTGCCAGTAGTATAGTGAACGGGGGGCGACTAAACACCGGGGAGCTGTTTTTT	CASSIVNGGRLNTGELFF
TRBD1	17	TRBV3-1/TRBV3-2	TRBJ1-6	.	TGTGCCAGCAGCCAAGGGGGAGGTGGGACAGCTAGATCACCCCTCCACTTT	CASSQGGGGTARSPLHF
.	12	TRBV30	TRBJ1-4	.	TGTGCCTGGAGCGGAGGGGTCGAAAAACTGTTTTTT	CAWSGGVEKLFF
.	16	TRBV21-1	TRBJ2-3	once	TGTGCCAGCAGCAAAGAACTAGCGGGGGTTATAGATACGCAGTATTTT	CASSKELAGVIDTQYF
.	16	TRBV14	TRBJ1-6	.	TGTGCCAGCAGCCTCCAACAGGGAAAGAATAGTTCACCCCTCCACTTT	CASSLQQGKNSSPLHF
TRBD1	15	TRBV11-1	TRBJ1-2	.	TGTGCCAGCAGCAACCGACAGGGGCGGGACTATGGCTACACCTTC	CASSNRQGRDYGYTF
TRBD1	15	TRBV19	TRBJ1-2	.	TGTGCCAGTAGTTTACGCACCGGGACAGGGAGTGGAAACACCTTC	CASSLRTGTGSGNTF
.	15	TRBV5-1	TRBJ2-7	.	TGCGCCAGCAGCAGAGAACAGGGAGTTATCTCCGAGCAGTACTTC	CASSREQGVISEQYF
TRBD1	14	TRBV10-3	TRBJ1-2	.	TGTGCCATCAGTGAAGACAGGGGCGATTATGGCTACACCTTC	CAISEDRGDYGYTF
.	16	TRBV7-9	TRBJ1-1	.	TGTGCCAGCAGCTTAGGGCTTTACAGGGAGAACACTGAAGCTTTCTTT	CASSLGLYRENTEAFF
.	14	TRBV2	TRBJ1-5	once	TGTGCCAGCAGTACTCCTTTAGGCAATCAGCCCCAGCATTTT	CASSTPLGNQPQHF
.	16	TRBV27	TRBJ2-5	.	TGTGCCAGCAGGGCAAGACTAGGCCCTGCGGGCGAGACCCAGTACTTC	CASRARLGPAGETQYF
TRBD1	17	TRBV5-1	TRBJ1-2	.	TGCGCCAGCAGCACGGCCCTCTCGACAGGGAGTGGCTATGGCTACACCTTC	CASSTALSTGSGYGYTF
.	13	TRBV9	TRBJ1-1	once	TGTGCCAGCAGCTCCCGGACTGAGCCTGAAGCTTTCTTT	CASSSRTEPEAFF
TRBD1	14	TRBV4-3	TRBJ2-7	.	TGCGCCAGCAGCCAAGTGACAGGGAGCTACGAGCAGTACTTC	CASSQVTGSYEQYF
TRBD2	14	TRBV11-3	TRBJ2-3	.	TGTGCCAGCAGCCCAACTAGCGGGAGAGATACGCAGTATTTT	CASSPTSGRDTQYF
.	16	TRBV6-2/TRBV6-3	TRBJ2-7	.	TGTGCCAGCAGTTCTAGAGGGGGGGAGAAATCTAACGAGCAGTACTTC	CASSSRGGEKSNEQYF
TRBD1	18	TRBV9	TRBJ2-3	.	TGTGCCAGCAGCGTAGAAGTTGGGGACAGCCTTAGCACAGATACGCAGTATTTT	CASSVEVGDSLSTDTQYF
.	14	TRBV19	TRBJ1-2	.	TGTGCCAGTAGAAGAGCGGGACTTAAGTTGAGCTACACCTTC	CASRRAGLKLSYTF
.	13	TRBV7-9	TRBJ1-1	.	TGTGCCAGCAGCTCCGGACAGACGACTGAAGCTTTCTTT	CASSSGQTTEAFF
TRBD1	15	TRBV5-8	TRBJ1-1	.	TGTGCCAGCAGCACTAAACAGGGGGCGAACACTGAAGCTTTCTTT	CASSTKQGANTEAFF
TRBD2	15	TRBV5-5	TRBJ2-7	.	TGTGCCAGCAGCTTACATCCTAGCGGGGATTACGAGCAGTACTTC	CASSLHPSGDYEQYF
.	14	TRBV4-1	TRBJ2-2	.	TGCGCCAGCAGCTACAGGGTGGACACCGGGGAGCTGTTTTTT	CASSYRVDTGELFF
TRBD1	15	TRBV18	TRBJ1-3	.	TGTGCCAGCTCACCCCGGGACAGCTCTGGAAACACCATATATTTT	CASSPRDSSGNTIYF
.	14	TRBV18	TRBJ2-7	.	TGTGCCAGCTCAGGGGACATTCTAACCTACGAGCAGTACTTC	CASSGDILTYEQYF
.	14	TRBV28	TRBJ1-4	.	TGTGCCAGCAGGGAAGGGGCAGGGAATGAAAAACTGTTTTTT	CASREGAGNEKLFF